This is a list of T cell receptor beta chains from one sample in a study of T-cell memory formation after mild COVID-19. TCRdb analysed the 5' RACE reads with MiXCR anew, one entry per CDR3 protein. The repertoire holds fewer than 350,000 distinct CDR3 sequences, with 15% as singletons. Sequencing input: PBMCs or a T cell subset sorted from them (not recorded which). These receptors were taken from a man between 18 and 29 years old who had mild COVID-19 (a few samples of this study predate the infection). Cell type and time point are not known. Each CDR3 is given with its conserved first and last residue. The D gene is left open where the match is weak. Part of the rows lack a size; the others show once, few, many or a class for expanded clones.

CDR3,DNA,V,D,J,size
CASRVGGETQYF,TGTGCCAGCAGAGTAGGGGGGGAGACCCAGTACTTC,TRBV28,-,TRBJ2-5,-
CASSTPGSYEQYF,TGTGCCAGCAGTACCCCGGGGAGCTACGAGCAGTACTTC,TRBV6-5,-,TRBJ2-7,-
CASSVDIGNYGYTF,TGTGCCAGCAGCGTAGATATTGGGAACTATGGCTACACCTTC,TRBV9,-,TRBJ1-2,-
CASRRVSGNTIYF,TGTGCCAGCCGTCGAGTGTCTGGAAACACCATATATTTT,TRBV6-5,-,TRBJ1-3,few
CASSVFSNPGGASGELFF,TGTGCCAGCAGCGTATTCTCAAACCCTGGTGGAGCTTCCGGGGAGCTGTTTTTT,TRBV9,-,TRBJ2-2,few
CASTETGTGRNEQFF,TGTGCCAGCACAGAGACCGGGACAGGGAGAAATGAGCAGTTCTTC,TRBV2,TRBD1,TRBJ2-1,few
CASSLDSARAGAEQYF,TGTGCCAGCAGCTTGGATTCCGCGAGGGCCGGGGCCGAGCAGTACTTC,TRBV5-4,-,TRBJ2-7,many
CAARAGVGNTIYF,TGTGCCGCGCGAGCAGGGGTCGGAAACACCATATATTTT,TRBV10-3,-,TRBJ1-3,-
CASSQDTYFPSYNEQFF,TGTGCCAGCAGCCAAGATACATATTTCCCCTCCTACAATGAGCAGTTCTTC,TRBV4-2,-,TRBJ2-1,-
CAISVGADTQYF,TGTGCCATCAGTGTCGGCGCGGATACGCAGTATTTT,TRBV10-3,-,TRBJ2-3,many
CASSRGRAGYEQYF,TGTGCCAGCAGTCGCGGACGGGCCGGCTACGAGCAGTACTTC,TRBV6-5,-,TRBJ2-7,few
CASSVMGSGLNTEAFF,TGTGCCAGCAGCGTAATGGGGTCGGGTTTGAACACTGAAGCTTTCTTT,TRBV9,-,TRBJ1-1,-
CASSLGQDYGYTF,TGCGCCAGCAGCTTGGGACAGGACTATGGCTACACCTTC,TRBV5-1,-,TRBJ1-2,many
CSAGRQSFYGYTF,TGCAGTGCTGGGAGACAGTCCTTCTATGGCTACACCTTC,TRBV20-1,-,TRBJ1-2,-
CASSMGQVAKNIQYF,TGTGCCAGTAGTATGGGGCAGGTAGCCAAAAACATTCAGTACTTC,TRBV19,-,TRBJ2-4,-
CASPPGGKADTQYF,TGTGCCAGTCCTCCGGGGGGGAAGGCAGATACGCAGTATTTT,TRBV4-2,TRBD2,TRBJ2-3,-
CATSRGEGTEAFF,TGTGCCACCAGCAGAGGGGAGGGCACTGAAGCTTTCTTT,TRBV15,-,TRBJ1-1,-
CASRGQTTDTQYF,TGTGCCAGCAGGGGACAGACCACAGATACGCAGTATTTT,TRBV6-1,TRBD1,TRBJ2-3,-
CASSLTLTQETQYF,TGTGCCAGCAGTTTAACTTTGACCCAAGAGACCCAGTACTTC,TRBV12-3/TRBV12-4,-,TRBJ2-5,-
CAISESKGAGRGEQFF,TGTGCCATCAGTGAGTCTAAGGGGGCGGGGCGTGGTGAGCAGTTCTTC,TRBV10-3,-,TRBJ2-1,-